This entry describes one T cell receptor (beta chain). This may stem from a read error, because a much larger clone lies one nucleotide away. A primer matching the constant region was used to make TCR beta cDNA from around 550 ng of total RNA. Libraries of TCR beta came from three nested multiplex PCR rounds with slightly modified ARM-PCR. Investigators reported that the first two PCR rounds, at 10 to 11 cycles each, used TRBV1-TRBV30 forward primers with a C-beta reverse primer. One entry per CDR3 protein results from TCRdb running MiXCR on the multiplex PCR reads. Altogether approximately 210,000 distinct CDR3 sequences are present, about 65% being singletons, with the ten largest covering around 7.1%. The data derive from a study of tumor-infiltrating lymphocytes in primary liver carcinoma. As for the study in general: Primary liver carcinoma in the patients was surgically resected. Every sample contained roughly 3.5 to 8 million productive TCRbeta reads, and these numbers were similar from one tissue type to another.

The source of the blood RNA was unsorted whole blood, and germline DNA was extracted as well. A sample of 3.5 to 4 milliliters of peripheral blood was taken before surgery. After removal of 5 bases from V and 8 bases from J, the junction contained 7 bases not matched to a gene. The CDR3 is 14 amino acids. Germline V CDR1 and CDR2: SGHDN, FVKESK. The chain joins TRBV14 to TRBJ1-2, with 11 nucleotides matching TRBD1. Sequenced input: peripheral blood. This receptor was identified in a woman aged 55 to 70 with primary liver carcinoma and hepatitis B virus infection. The CDR3 nucleotides read TGTGCCAGCAGCGCCCAGGGACAGGGGGTCGGCTACACCTTC. It translates to CASSAQGQGVGYTF.